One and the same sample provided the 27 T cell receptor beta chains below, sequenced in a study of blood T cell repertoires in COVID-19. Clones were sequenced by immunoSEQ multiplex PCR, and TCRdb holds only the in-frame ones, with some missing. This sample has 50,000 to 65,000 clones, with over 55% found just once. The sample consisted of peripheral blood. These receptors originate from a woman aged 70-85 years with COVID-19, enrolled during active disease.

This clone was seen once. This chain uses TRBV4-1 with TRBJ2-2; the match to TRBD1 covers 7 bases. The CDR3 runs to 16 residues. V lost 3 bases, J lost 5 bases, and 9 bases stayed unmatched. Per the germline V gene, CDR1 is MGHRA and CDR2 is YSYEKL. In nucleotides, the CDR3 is TGCGCCAGCAGCCAGCCGACAGGGACGAGTACCGGGGAGCTGTTTTTT. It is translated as CASSQPTGTSTGELFF.

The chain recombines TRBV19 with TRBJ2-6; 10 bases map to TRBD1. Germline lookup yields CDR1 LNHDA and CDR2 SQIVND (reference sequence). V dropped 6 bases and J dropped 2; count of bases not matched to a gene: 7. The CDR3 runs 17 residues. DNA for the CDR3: TGTGCCAGTAGAAAGCCGGGACAGGGGACTGGGGCCAACGTCCTGACTTTC. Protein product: CASRKPGQGTGANVLTF.

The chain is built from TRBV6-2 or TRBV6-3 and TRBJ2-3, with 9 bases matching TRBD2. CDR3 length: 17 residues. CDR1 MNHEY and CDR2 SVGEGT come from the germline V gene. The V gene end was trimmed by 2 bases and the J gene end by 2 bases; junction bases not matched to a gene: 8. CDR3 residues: CASSYRGGRAATDTQYF. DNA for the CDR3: TGTGCCAGCAGTTACCGGGGCGGGAGGGCAGCCACAGATACGCAGTATTTT.

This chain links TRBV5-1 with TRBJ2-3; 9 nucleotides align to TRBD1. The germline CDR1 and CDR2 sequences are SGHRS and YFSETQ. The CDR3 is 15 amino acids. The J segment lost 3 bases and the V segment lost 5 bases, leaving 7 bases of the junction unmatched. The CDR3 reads CASRLDRGITDTQYF. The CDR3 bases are TGCGCCAGCAGACTGGACAGGGGAATAACAGATACGCAGTATTTT.

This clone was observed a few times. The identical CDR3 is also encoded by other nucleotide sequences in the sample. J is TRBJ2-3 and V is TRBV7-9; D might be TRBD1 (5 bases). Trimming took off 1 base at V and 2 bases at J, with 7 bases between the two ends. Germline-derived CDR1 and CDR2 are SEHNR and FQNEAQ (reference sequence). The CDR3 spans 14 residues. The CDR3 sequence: CASSLEGSTDTQYF. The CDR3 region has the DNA TGTGCCAGCAGCTTAGAGGGGTCCACAGATACGCAGTATTTT.

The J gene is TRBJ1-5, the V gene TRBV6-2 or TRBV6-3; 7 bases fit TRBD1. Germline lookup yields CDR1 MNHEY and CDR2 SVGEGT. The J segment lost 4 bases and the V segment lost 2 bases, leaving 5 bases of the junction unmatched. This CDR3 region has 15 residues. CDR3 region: CASSYRTGVNQPQHF. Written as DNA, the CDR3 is TGTGCCAGCAGTTACCGGACAGGAGTTAATCAGCCCCAGCATTTT.

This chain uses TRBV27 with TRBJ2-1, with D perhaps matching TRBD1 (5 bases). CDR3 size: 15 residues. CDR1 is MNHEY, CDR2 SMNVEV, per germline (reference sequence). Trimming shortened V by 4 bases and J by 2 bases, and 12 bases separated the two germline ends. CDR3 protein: CASSSYKGAYNEQFF. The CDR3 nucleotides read TGTGCCAGCAGTTCCTACAAAGGGGCCTACAATGAGCAGTTCTTC.

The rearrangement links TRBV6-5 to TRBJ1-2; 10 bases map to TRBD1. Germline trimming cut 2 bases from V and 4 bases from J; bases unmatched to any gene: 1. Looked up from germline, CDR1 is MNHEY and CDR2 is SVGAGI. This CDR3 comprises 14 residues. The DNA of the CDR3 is TGTGCCAGCAGTTACGGGACAGGGGCCTATGGCTACACCTTC. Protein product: CASSYGTGAYGYTF.

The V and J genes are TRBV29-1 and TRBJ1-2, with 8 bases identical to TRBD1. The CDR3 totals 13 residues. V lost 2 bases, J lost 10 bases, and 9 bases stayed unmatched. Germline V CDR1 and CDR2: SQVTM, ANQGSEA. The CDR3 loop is CSVEPTGGLYYTF. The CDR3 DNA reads TGCAGCGTTGAACCCACAGGGGGGTTGTACTACACCTTC. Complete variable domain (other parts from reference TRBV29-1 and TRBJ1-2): SAVISQKPSRDICQRGTSLTIQCQVDSQVTMMFWYRQQPGQSLTLIATANQGSEATYESGFVIDKFPISRPNLTFSTLTVSNMSPEDSSIYLCSVEPTGGLYYTFGSGTRLTVV.

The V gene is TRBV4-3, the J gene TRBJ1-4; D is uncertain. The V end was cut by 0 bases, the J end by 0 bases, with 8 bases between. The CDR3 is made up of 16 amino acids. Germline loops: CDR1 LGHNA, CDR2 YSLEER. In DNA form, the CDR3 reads TGCGCCAGCAGCCAAGATTCCCCGGCAACTAATGAAAAACTGTTTTTT. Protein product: CASSQDSPATNEKLFF.

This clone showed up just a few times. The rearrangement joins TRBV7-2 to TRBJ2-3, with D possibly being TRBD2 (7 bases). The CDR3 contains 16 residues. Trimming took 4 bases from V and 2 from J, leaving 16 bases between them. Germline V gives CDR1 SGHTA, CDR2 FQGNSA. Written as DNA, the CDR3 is TGTGCCAGCAGCTCCCCCCGCGGGGGCACCACAGATACGCAGTATTTT. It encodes CASSSPRGGTTDTQYF.

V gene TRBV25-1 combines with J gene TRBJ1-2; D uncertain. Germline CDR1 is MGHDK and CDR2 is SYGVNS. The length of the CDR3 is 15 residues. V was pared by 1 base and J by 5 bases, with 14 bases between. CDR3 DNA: TGTGCCAGCAGTGAATTAGCTCCGGAACTATATGGCTACACCTTC. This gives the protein CASSELAPELYGYTF.

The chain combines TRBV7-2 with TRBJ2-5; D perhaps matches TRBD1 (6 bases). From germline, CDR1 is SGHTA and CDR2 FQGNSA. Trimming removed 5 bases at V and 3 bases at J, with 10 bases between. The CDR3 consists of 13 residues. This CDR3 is CASSAPGEETQYF. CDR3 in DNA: TGTGCCAGCAGCGCCCCAGGGGAAGAGACCCAGTACTTC. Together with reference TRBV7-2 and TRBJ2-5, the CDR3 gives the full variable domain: GAGVSQSPSNKVTEKGKDVELRCDPISGHTALYWYRQSLGQGLEFLIYFQGNSAPDKSGLPSDRFSAERTGGSVSTLTIQRTQQEDSAVYLCASSAPGEETQYFGPGTRLLVL.

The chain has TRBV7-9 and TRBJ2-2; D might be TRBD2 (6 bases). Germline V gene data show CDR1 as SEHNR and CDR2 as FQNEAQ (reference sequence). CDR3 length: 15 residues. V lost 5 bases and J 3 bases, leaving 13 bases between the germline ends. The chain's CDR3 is CASSQVEGDTGELFF. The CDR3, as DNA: TGTGCCAGCAGCCAAGTGGAGGGAGACACCGGGGAGCTGTTTTTT.

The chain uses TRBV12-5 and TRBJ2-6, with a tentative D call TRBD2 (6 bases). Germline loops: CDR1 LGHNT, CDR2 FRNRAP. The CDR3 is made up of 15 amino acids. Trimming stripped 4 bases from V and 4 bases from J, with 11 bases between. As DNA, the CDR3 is TGTGCTAGTGGTTGGGGGGTCTCCGGGGCCAACGTCCTGACTTTC. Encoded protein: CASGWGVSGANVLTF.

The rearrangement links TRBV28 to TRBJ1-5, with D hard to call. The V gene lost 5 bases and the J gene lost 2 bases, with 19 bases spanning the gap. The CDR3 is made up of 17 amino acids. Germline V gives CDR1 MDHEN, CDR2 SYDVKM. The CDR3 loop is CASSTLPSRQRNQPQHF. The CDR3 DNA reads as TGTGCCAGCAGTACCCTACCTAGTAGGCAGCGCAATCAGCCCCAGCATTTT.

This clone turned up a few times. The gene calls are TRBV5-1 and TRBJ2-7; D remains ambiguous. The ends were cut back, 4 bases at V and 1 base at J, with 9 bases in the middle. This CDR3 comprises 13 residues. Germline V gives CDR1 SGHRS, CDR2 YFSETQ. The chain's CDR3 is CASSTDNSYEQYF. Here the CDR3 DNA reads TGCGCCAGCAGCACCGACAATTCCTACGAGCAGTACTTC.

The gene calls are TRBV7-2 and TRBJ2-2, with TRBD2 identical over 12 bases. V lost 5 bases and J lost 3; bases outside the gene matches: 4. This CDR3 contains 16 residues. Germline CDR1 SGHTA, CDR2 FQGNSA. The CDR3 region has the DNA TGTGCCAGCAGCCCCCGACTAGCGGGAGACACCGGGGAGCTGTTTTTT. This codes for CASSPRLAGDTGELFF.

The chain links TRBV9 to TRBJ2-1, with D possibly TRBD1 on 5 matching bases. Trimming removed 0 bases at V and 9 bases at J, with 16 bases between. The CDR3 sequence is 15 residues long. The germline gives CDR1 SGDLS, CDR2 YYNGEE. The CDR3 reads CASSVALGPLSEQFF. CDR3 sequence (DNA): TGTGCCAGCAGCGTAGCGTTGGGGCCACTCAGTGAGCAGTTCTTC.

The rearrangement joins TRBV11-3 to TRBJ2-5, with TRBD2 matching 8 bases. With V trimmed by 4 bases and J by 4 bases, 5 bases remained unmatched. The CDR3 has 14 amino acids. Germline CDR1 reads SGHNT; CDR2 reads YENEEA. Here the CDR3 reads CASSSTSGSETQYF. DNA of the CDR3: TGTGCCAGCAGCTCCACTAGCGGATCAGAGACCCAGTACTTC.

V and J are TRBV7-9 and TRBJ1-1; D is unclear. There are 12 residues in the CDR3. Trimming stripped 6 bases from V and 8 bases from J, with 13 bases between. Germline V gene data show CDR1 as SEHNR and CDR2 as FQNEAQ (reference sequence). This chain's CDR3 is CASSTPPGEAFF. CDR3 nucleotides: TGTGCCAGCAGTACCCCGCCGGGGGAAGCTTTCTTT. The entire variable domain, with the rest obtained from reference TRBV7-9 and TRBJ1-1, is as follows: DTGVSQNPRHKITKRGQNVTFRCDPISEHNRLYWYRQTLGQGPEFLTYFQNEAQLEKSRLLSDRFSAERPKGSFSTLEIQRTEQGDSAMYLCASSTPPGEAFFGQGTRLTVV.

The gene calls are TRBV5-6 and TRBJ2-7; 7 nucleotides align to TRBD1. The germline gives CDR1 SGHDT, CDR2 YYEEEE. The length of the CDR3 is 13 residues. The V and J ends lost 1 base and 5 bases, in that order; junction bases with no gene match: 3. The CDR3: CASSLTGTDEQYV. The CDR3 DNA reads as TGTGCCAGCAGCTTGACCGGGACAGACGAGCAGTACGTC.

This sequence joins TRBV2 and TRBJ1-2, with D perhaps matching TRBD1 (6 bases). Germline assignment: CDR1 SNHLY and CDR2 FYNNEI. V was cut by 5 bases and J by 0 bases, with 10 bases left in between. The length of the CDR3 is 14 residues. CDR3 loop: CASSSGTSNYGYTF. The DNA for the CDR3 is TGTGCCAGCAGTTCCGGGACATCTAACTATGGCTACACCTTC.

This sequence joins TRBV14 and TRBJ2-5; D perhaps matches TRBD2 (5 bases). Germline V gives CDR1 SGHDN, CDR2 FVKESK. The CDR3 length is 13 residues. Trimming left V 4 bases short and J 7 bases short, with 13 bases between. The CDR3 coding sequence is TGTGCCAGCAGCCCATGGCCCAGCGGGACCCAGTACTTC. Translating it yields CASSPWPSGTQYF.

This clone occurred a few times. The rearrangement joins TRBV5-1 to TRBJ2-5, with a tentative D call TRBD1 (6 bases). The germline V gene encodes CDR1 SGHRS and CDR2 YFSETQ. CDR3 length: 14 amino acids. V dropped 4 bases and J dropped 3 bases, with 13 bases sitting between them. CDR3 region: CASSLTGSEETQYF. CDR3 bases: TGCGCCAGCAGCCTCACAGGGTCTGAAGAGACCCAGTACTTC.

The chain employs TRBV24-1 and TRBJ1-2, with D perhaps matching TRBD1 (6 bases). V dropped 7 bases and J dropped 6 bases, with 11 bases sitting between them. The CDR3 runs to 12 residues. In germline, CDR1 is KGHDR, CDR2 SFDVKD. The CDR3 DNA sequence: TGTGCCACCAGAGGGGCAGGGGATGGCTACACCTTC. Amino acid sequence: CATRGAGDGYTF.

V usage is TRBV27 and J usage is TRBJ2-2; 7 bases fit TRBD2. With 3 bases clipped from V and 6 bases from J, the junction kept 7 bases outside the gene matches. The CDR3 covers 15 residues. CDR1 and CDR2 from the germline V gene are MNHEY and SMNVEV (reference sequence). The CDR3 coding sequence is TGTGCCAGCAGTTTCGCGGGGGTAGGGGCCGGGGAGCTGTTTTTT. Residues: CASSFAGVGAGELFF.